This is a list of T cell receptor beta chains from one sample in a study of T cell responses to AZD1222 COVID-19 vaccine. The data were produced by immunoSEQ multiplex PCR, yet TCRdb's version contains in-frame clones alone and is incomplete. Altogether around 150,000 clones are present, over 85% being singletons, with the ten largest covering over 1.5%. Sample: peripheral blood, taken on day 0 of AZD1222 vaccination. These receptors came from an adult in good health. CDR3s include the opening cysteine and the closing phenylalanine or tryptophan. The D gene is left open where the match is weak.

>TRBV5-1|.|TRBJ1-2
CASSPGREDLGYTF
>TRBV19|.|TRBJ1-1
CASRVQRNTEAFF
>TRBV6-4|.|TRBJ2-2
CASSERDTGELFF
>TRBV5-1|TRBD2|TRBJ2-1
CASSLIPGLAWNEQFF
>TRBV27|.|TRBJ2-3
CASRTGNRERDTQYF
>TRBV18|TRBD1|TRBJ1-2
CASSPSLQGENYGYTF
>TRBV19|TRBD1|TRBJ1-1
CASSPALDREAFF
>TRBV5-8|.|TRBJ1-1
CASSLRTEAFF
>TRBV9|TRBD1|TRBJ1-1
CASSAGQGDLGGAFF
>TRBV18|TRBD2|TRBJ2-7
CASSRSSGSIDEQYF
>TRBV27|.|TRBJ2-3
CASISVTDTQYF
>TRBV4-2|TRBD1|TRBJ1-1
CASSQDGTGKAFF
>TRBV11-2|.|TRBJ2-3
CASRDWKTSTDTQYF
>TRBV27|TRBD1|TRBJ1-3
CASRTLQGARGNTIYF
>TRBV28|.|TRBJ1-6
CASRTDRLSPLHF
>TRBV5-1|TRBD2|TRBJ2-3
CASSLAGRGESDTQYF
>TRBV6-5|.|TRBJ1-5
CASRARNTGNQPQHF
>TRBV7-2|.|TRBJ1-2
CASSLGQSNYGYTF
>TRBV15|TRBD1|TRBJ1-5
CATSDRGNNQPQHF
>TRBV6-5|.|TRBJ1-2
CASSYLGGRGYGYTF
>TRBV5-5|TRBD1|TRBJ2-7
CASSLARTGPYEQYF
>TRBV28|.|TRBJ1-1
CASTVMNTEAFF
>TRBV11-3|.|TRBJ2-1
CASSLDAGYEREQFF
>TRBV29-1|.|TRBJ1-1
CSVPLRGKNTEAFF
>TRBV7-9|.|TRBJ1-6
CASSFDGYNSPLHF
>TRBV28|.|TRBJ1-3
CASRGDRFSGNTIYF
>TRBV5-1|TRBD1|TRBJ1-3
CASSLDQGAGNTIYF